The rows below give T cell receptor beta chains drawn from one sample of a study of response to subunit inactivated influenza vaccine. TCRdb called the RT-PCR reads again in MiXCR, with one record for every CDR3 protein. The table records about 570,000 distinct CDR3 sequences, around 11% of them present only once. These data were also filed under a second study, of T cells expressing NK-cell markers.

Sequencing used PBMCs from blood, obtained on the day of vaccination. The source is a man over 45 who received an inactivated influenza vaccine. Each CDR3 is given with its conserved first and last residue. A D gene is named only where the DNA matches it firmly. Size is omitted from some rows. Given values are once, few, many or a class for expanded clones.

CSVVREGRETQYF TGCAGCGTTGTCAGGGAGGGGCGGGAGACCCAGTACTTC TRBJ2-5 TRBD2 TRBV29-1 many
CASSFSGAGELFF TGTGCCAGCAGTTTTTCGGGGGCCGGGGAGCTGTTTTTT TRBJ2-2 NA TRBV12-3/TRBV12-4 many
CASLGTQSYEQYF TGTGCCAGCTTGGGGACACAATCCTACGAGCAGTACTTC TRBJ2-7 NA TRBV5-6 few
CASSYPWGDRQFF TGTGCCAGCAGTTACCCATGGGGGGACAGGCAGTTCTTC TRBJ2-1 NA TRBV6-5 few
CASSLFGSTDTQYF TGTGCCAGCAGCTTATTTGGCAGCACAGATACGCAGTATTTT TRBJ2-3 NA TRBV7-2 NA
CASGLTGHPPRNEQFF TGTGCTAGTGGTTTGACGGGACATCCCCCACGCAATGAGCAGTTCTTC TRBJ2-1 NA TRBV12-5 NA
CASSSSGLSYEQYF TGTGCCAGCAGCTCTTCGGGACTAAGCTACGAGCAGTACTTC TRBJ2-7 TRBD2 TRBV11-1 NA
CASSSSQPGQGYEQYF TGTGCCAGCAGCTCATCACAACCGGGACAGGGGTACGAGCAGTACTTC TRBJ2-7 TRBD1 TRBV11-2 NA
CASSLALFVGLAGQNYNEQFF TGTGCCAGCAGCTTAGCGTTATTTGTGGGACTAGCGGGGCAAAACTACAATGAGCAGTTCTTC TRBJ2-1 TRBD2 TRBV11-1 NA
CASSFGTGTHTQYF TGTGCCAGCAGCTTTGGGACAGGCACGCATACGCAGTATTTT TRBJ2-3 TRBD1 TRBV14 few
CSVASGRDQSEQFF TGCAGCGTTGCCAGCGGGAGGGATCAGAGTGAGCAGTTCTTC TRBJ2-1 TRBD2 TRBV29-1 NA
CASRIAGTDTQYF TGCGCCAGCAGAATAGCGGGGACAGATACGCAGTATTTT TRBJ2-3 TRBD2 TRBV5-1 few
CASSEAPRDTQYF TGTGCCAGCTCGGAGGCACCGCGGGATACGCAGTATTTT TRBJ2-3 NA TRBV27 few
CATQDRRNTEAFF TGTGCCACCCAGGACAGGAGGAACACTGAAGCTTTCTTT TRBJ1-1 TRBD1 TRBV24-1 few
CASTLRQGDNEQYF TGTGCCAGCACCCTCCGGCAGGGGGATAACGAGCAGTACTTC TRBJ2-7 TRBD1 TRBV3-1 many
CAISERQGAGEAFF TGTGCCATCAGCGAAAGACAGGGGGCTGGGGAGGCTTTCTTT TRBJ1-1 TRBD1 TRBV10-3 NA
CSARLDSYEQYF TGCAGTGCTAGACTCGACAGTTACGAGCAGTACTTC TRBJ2-7 NA TRBV20-1 NA
CASSHTQGFGYEQYF TGCGCCAGCAGCCACACCCAGGGCTTTGGCTACGAGCAGTACTTC TRBJ2-7 NA TRBV4-1 NA
CASSFRDSLVAKNIQYF TGTGCCAGCAGTTTCCGGGACAGCCTAGTAGCCAAAAACATTCAGTACTTC TRBJ2-4 TRBD1 TRBV12-3/TRBV12-4 NA
CASSYETQYF TGTGCCAGCAGTTACGAGACCCAGTACTTC TRBJ2-5 NA TRBV6-2/TRBV6-3 NA